This T cell receptor beta chain was sequenced for a study of T-cell reconstitution after alpha-beta-depleted transplantation in children. Unique molecular identifiers featured in how the TCRbeta library was prepared. In TCRdb, the PCR reads were re-called with MiXCR into one record per CDR3 protein. This sample has roughly 170,000 distinct CDR3 sequences, with more than 6.5% found just once. This clonotype showed up many times. Germline-derived CDR1 and CDR2 are SQVTM and ANQGSEA. The CDR3 runs to 11 residues. Trimming shortened V by 2 bases and J by 7 bases, and 8 bases separated the two germline ends.

The receptor was derived from a human donor who donated a stem cell graft to a child with Wiskott-Aldrich syndrome. Source: PBMCs from the stem cell graft donor, taken from the stem cell graft. J is TRBJ2-5 and V is TRBV29-1, with D perhaps matching TRBD1 (6 bases). The CDR3 region has the DNA TGCAGCGTTGAAACAGGGCCGACCCAGTACTTC. Protein product: CSVETGPTQYF.